This T cell receptor (beta chain) was retrieved from a study of shared clonotypes between healthy human individuals. A deep-level run was used for the assay. Assay used: immunoSEQ multiplex PCR; TCRdb lists only in-frame clones, some missing. The sample yields fewer than 200,000 clones, approximately 62% seen once. Per the germline V gene, CDR1 is SGHRS and CDR2 is YFSETQ. The V and J ends lost 2 bases and 6 bases, in that order; junction bases with no gene match: 4. This CDR3 has 14 residues. General study points: Naive CD4 clonotypes were shared across a handful of donors at 5% to 6%.

On this clone: Its antigen is undetermined.

Sample: memory CD4+ T cells sorted from blood. The subset here: CD45RA-negative fraction. The V gene is TRBV5-1, the J gene TRBJ2-1; 8 positions match TRBD2. The clonotype originates from a man aged 25 to 40 in good health. The CDR3, as DNA: TGCGCCAGCAGCTTTGCCGGGAGGGGCAATGAGCAGTTCTTC. Encoded protein: CASSFAGRGNEQFF.